These 8 T cell receptor beta chains were sequenced from one sample in a study of blood T cell repertoires in COVID-19. TCRdb keeps only in-frame clones here, not all; method: immunoSEQ multiplex PCR. The table records under 250,000 clones, roughly 85% of them present only once. The specimen sequenced was peripheral blood. The source is a man aged 45-65 years with COVID-19, enrolled during active disease.

The V and J genes are TRBV11-2 and TRBJ2-5, with 8 bases aligning to TRBD2. Germline V lookup: CDR1 SGHAT, CDR2 FQNNGV. The CDR3 covers 17 residues. Trimming removed 5 bases from V and 0 bases from J; junction bases left unmatched: 11. For the CDR3, the DNA is TGTGCCAGCAGCCGTCACCCGGGGGGGACGCACCAAGAGACCCAGTACTTC. Protein: CASSRHPGGTHQETQYF.

This chain joins TRBV9 and TRBJ2-5, with 10 bases aligning to TRBD2. This CDR3 has 16 amino acids. Germline-derived CDR1 and CDR2 are SGDLS and YYNGEE. V lost 0 bases to trimming and J lost 2 bases; unmatched junction nucleotides: 4. Written as DNA, the CDR3 is TGTGCCAGCAGCGTAGCAACTAGCGGGGCTCAAGAGACCCAGTACTTC. Amino acid sequence: CASSVATSGAQETQYF.

V usage is TRBV18 and J usage is TRBJ2-7, with TRBD2 matching over 8 bases. CDR3 length: 14 residues. Trimming at V came to 3 bases and at J to 2 bases, leaving 3 bases not matched to a gene. CDR1 and CDR2 (germline): KGHSH, LQKENI. The CDR3 coding sequence is TGTGCCAGCTCACCCTCCGGGAGGGCCTACGAGCAGTACTTC. This sequence encodes CASSPSGRAYEQYF.

This clone occurred once. This sequence joins TRBV7-2 and TRBJ2-7; TRBD1 matches at 7 bases. J lost 2 bases, V lost 5 bases, and 6 bases had no gene match. Per the germline V gene, CDR1 is SGHTA and CDR2 is FQGNSA. This CDR3 contains 14 residues. The CDR3 nucleotides read TGTGCCAGCAGCCTACAGGGGCGGACCTACGAGCAGTACTTC. Protein: CASSLQGRTYEQYF.

The chain combines TRBV6-5 with TRBJ2-7; tentatively, D is TRBD2 (5 bases). Germline CDR1 is MNHEY and CDR2 is SVGAGI. The CDR3 is 13 residues long. The V end lost 6 bases, the J end lost 4 bases, and 13 bases lay between the germline ends. This CDR3 reads CASSRLSLYEQYF. As DNA, the CDR3 is TGTGCCAGCAGCCGACTATCCCTTTACGAGCAGTACTTC.

This clone was counted a single time. V and J are TRBV30 and TRBJ1-4; D gene unclear. V shed 0 bases and J shed 7 bases, with 18 bases lying between them. Germline CDR1 GTSNPN, CDR2 SVGIG (reference sequence). The CDR3 runs 16 residues. The CDR3 DNA sequence: TGTGCCTGGAGTGTAAGTCCACGACGGAGGGTTGAAAAACTGTTTTTT. Amino acid sequence: CAWSVSPRRRVEKLFF. Supplemented by reference TRBV30 and TRBJ1-4, the full variable domain reads SQTIHQWPATLVQPVGSPLSLECTVEGTSNPNLYWYRQAAGRGLQLLFYSVGIGQISSEVPQNLSASRPQDRQFILSSKKLLLSDSGFYLCAWSVSPRRRVEKLFFGSGTQLSVL.

V gene TRBV2 combines with J gene TRBJ1-2; 7 nucleotides align to TRBD1. The CDR3 length is 14 residues. The ends lost 6 bases at V and 7 bases at J; junction bases unmatched: 11. Germline V lookup: CDR1 SNHLY, CDR2 FYNNEI. CDR3 sequence: CASSSRGSSRGYTF. The CDR3 bases are TGTGCCAGCAGCTCCAGGGGGTCATCGCGTGGCTACACCTTC.

This clone has more than one count but fewer than ten. V is TRBV5-5 and J is TRBJ1-5; 7 nucleotides align to TRBD1. This CDR3 is 16 amino acids long. V was pared by 2 bases and J by 6 bases, with 11 bases of the junction left unmatched. In germline, CDR1 is SGHKS, CDR2 YYEKEE (reference sequence). The CDR3 DNA sequence: TGTGCCAGCAGCTTAGGACAGGTGAGCGCAAGTCAGCCCCAGCATTTT. It codes for CASSLGQVSASQPQHF.